This T cell receptor beta chain came from a study of T cells after yellow fever vaccination. The germline V gene encodes CDR1 SGHRS and CDR2 YFSETQ. This CDR3 is built from 15 residues. The V gene lost 5 bases and the J gene lost 6 bases, with 18 bases spanning the gap. TCRdb reanalysed the 5' RACE reads using MiXCR and keeps one entry per CDR3 protein. The sample contains approximately 550,000 distinct CDR3 sequences, roughly 19% of which appear only once. The TCR was taken from a man between 25 and 39 years old who received the YFV17D yellow fever vaccine. The sequences come from PBMCs, collected 15 days after the yellow fever booster vaccination. The chain couples TRBV5-1 to TRBJ1-5, with a tentative D call TRBD1 (5 bases). CDR3 in amino acids: CASRSSTEATQPQHF. CDR3 in DNA: TGCGCCAGCAGGAGCTCGACAGAAGCAACTCAGCCCCAGCATTTT. Together with reference TRBV5-1 and TRBJ1-5, the CDR3 gives the full variable domain: KAGVTQTPRYLIKTRGQQVTLSCSPISGHRSVSWYQQTPGQGLQFLFEYFSETQRNKGNFPGRFSGRQFSNSRSEMNVSTLELGDSALYLCASRSSTEATQPQHFGDGTRLSIL.